A single sample gave rise to the 8 T cell receptor beta chains below, sequenced in a study of T cell repertoires in cytomegalovirus infection (dated by TCRdb to the late 2010s). In light of the paper, this sample's treatment or condition label describes: in vitro stimulation with specific CMV peptide epitopes to enrich CMV-specific T cells. These TCRs are of unknown antigen specificity. Instrument on record: Illumina HiSeq 1500. In TCRdb, the public reads were trimmed at Q25 with fastp and aligned with MiXCR, with productive beta chains retained. Each entry merges the rows of one CDR3 protein and shows their most common DNA and genes. Here the sample has 750,000 to 950,000 distinct CDR3 sequences; around 29% occur a single time. The ten largest clones represent under 15% of the sample. Specimen: cultured CD8+ T cells from PBMCs, collected from culture after CMV antigen stimulation. The source of these receptors is a human donor in good health (CMV status not recorded). Some clones in this sample may be carry-over from other donors' samples.

This rearrangement joins TRBV15 to TRBJ2-2; D not resolved. Looked up from germline, CDR1 is LNHNV and CDR2 is YYDKDF (reference sequence). Trimming took 3 bases from V and 5 from J, leaving 7 bases between them. The CDR3 runs 13 residues. The CDR3 loop is CATSSKRTGELFF. The CDR3 region has the DNA TGTGCCACCAGCAGCAAGAGAACCGGGGAGCTGTTTTTT.

This clonotype has just a few counts. The rearrangement links TRBV2 to TRBJ1-5; D may be TRBD1 (5 bases). The CDR3 has 15 amino acids. The germline gives CDR1 SNHLY, CDR2 FYNNEI. Trimming removed 8 bases at V and 2 bases at J, with 16 bases between. CDR3 amino acids: CASYQGGFGNQPQHF. The CDR3 bases are TGTGCCAGCTACCAGGGAGGATTTGGCAATCAGCCCCAGCATTTT.

This chain links TRBV6-5 with TRBJ1-6; D is perhaps TRBD1 (6 bases). The ends were cut back, 5 bases at V and 9 bases at J, with 17 bases in the middle. Germline CDR1 reads MNHEY; CDR2 reads SVGAGI. This CDR3 region has 15 residues. This chain's CDR3 is CASSPGGVISSPLHF. In DNA, the CDR3 is TGTGCCAGCAGTCCCGGGGGCGTAATCAGTTCACCCCTCCACTTT.

This clonotype was picked up a small number of times. The chain is built from TRBV7-9 and TRBJ1-5, with 12 bases aligning to TRBD1. The V segment lost 3 bases and the J segment 3 bases; nucleotides outside the gene matches: 3. The CDR3 runs 16 residues. In germline, CDR1 is SEHNR, CDR2 FQNEAQ (reference sequence). In nucleotides, the CDR3 is TGTGCCAGCAGCTTTGGGACAGGGGGCCTCAATCAGCCCCAGCATTTT. This encodes CASSFGTGGLNQPQHF.

The genes are TRBV6-4 and TRBJ1-6, with D tentatively TRBD1 (6 bases). V was shortened by 5 bases and J by 10 bases, with 18 bases between the two germline ends. This CDR3 spans 15 amino acids. Germline V gene lookup returns CDR1 MRHNA and CDR2 SNTAGT. This CDR3 is CASSLVRDTGSPLHF. The CDR3 coding sequence is TGTGCCAGCAGTCTTGTCCGGGACACCGGATCACCCCTCCACTTT.

In its sample, this clonotype was seen many times. The chain links TRBV7-2 to TRBJ2-7, with a weak D call TRBD2 (6 bases). Germline V CDR1 and CDR2: SGHTA, FQGNSA. This CDR3 comprises 14 residues. With 7 bases removed from V and 2 bases from J, the gap between germline ends came to 15 bases. CDR3 coding DNA: TGTGCCAGCACTTTAGCGGAAAAAGCCTACGAGCAGTACTTC. Its translation is CASTLAEKAYEQYF.

With respect to this clonotype: A read error is possible here, since a much larger clone lies one base away. The rearrangement links TRBV7-2 to TRBJ2-5; 9 bases are shared with TRBD1. The trim removed 4 bases at V and 5 bases at J, leaving 8 bases unmatched. The length of the CDR3 is 15 residues. Germline CDR1 SGHTA, CDR2 FQGNSA. The CDR3 protein is CASSCGQGFYETQYF. The CDR3 DNA sequence: TGTGCCAGCAGCTGCGGACAGGGGTTCTATGAGACCCAGTACTTC.

This clonotype has a handful of counts. The CDR3 spells CASRLTGAMGTEAFF. Here the CDR3 DNA reads TGTGCCAGCAGACTGACTGGGGCGATGGGCACTGAAGCTTTCTTT. V is TRBV12-3 or TRBV12-4 and J is TRBJ1-1; D may be TRBD1 (5 bases). CDR3 size: 15 residues. Trimming left V 6 bases short and J 4 bases short, with 18 bases between.